This is a list of T cell receptor beta chains from one sample in a study of shared clonotypes between healthy human individuals. TCRdb's table, derived via immunoSEQ multiplex PCR, lists solely in-frame clones and lacks some. This sample has about 2 million clones; approximately 95% occur once, and the top ten carry 0.1% to 0.15%. Sequencing input: naive CD4+ T cells sorted from blood. The receptors originated from a young man in good health. Both conserved end residues are part of each CDR3. A D gene is named only where the DNA matches it firmly. Not every row has a clone size; where given, it reads once, few, many or a size class.

cdr3_aa: CASSSRGSHGYTF
cdr3_nt: TGTGCCAGCAGCTCCAGGGGCAGCCATGGCTACACCTTC
d_call: NA
v_call: TRBV5-6
j_call: TRBJ1-2
clone_size: NA

cdr3_aa: CASSQGLAGVYEQYF
cdr3_nt: TGCGCCAGCAGCCAAGGACTAGCGGGAGTCTACGAGCAGTACTTC
d_call: TRBD2
v_call: TRBV4-1
j_call: TRBJ2-7
clone_size: NA

cdr3_aa: CASSFGDRGSQETQYF
cdr3_nt: TGTGCCAGCAGCTTCGGGGACAGGGGCTCCCAAGAGACCCAGTACTTC
d_call: TRBD1
v_call: TRBV7-3
j_call: TRBJ2-5
clone_size: NA

cdr3_aa: CASSRGQKPDTQYF
cdr3_nt: TGCGCCAGCAGCCGGGGCCAAAAGCCGGATACGCAGTATTTT
d_call: NA
v_call: TRBV4-3
j_call: TRBJ2-3
clone_size: NA

cdr3_aa: CASSFQGRADTQYF
cdr3_nt: TGTGCCAGCAGCTTCCAGGGGCGAGCAGATACGCAGTATTTT
d_call: NA
v_call: TRBV7-2
j_call: TRBJ2-3
clone_size: once

cdr3_aa: CASSQGDRDNEKLFF
cdr3_nt: TGCGCCAGCAGCCAAGGGGACAGGGATAATGAAAAACTGTTTTTT
d_call: TRBD1
v_call: TRBV4-3
j_call: TRBJ1-4
clone_size: few

cdr3_aa: CASSQGLAGIADTQYF
cdr3_nt: TGCGCCAGCAGCCAGGGACTAGCGGGAATTGCAGATACGCAGTATTTT
d_call: TRBD2
v_call: TRBV4-3
j_call: TRBJ2-3
clone_size: NA

cdr3_aa: CASSDGFTGEQYF
cdr3_nt: TGTGCCAGCAGTGACGGGTTTACTGGCGAGCAGTACTTC
d_call: NA
v_call: TRBV6-4
j_call: TRBJ2-7
clone_size: NA

cdr3_aa: CASSLNDGTRIYNEQFF
cdr3_nt: TGTGCCAGCAGCTTAAACGACGGGACTCGGATTTACAATGAGCAGTTCTTC
d_call: NA
v_call: TRBV7-9
j_call: TRBJ2-1
clone_size: NA

cdr3_aa: CARSCPQAAPWGYTF
cdr3_nt: TGTGCCAGAAGCTGCCCTCAGGCGGCCCCTTGGGGCTACACCTTC
d_call: NA
v_call: TRBV5-3
j_call: TRBJ1-2
clone_size: NA

cdr3_aa: CASSLGLNQPQHF
cdr3_nt: TGTGCCAGCAGCTTGGGACTGAATCAGCCCCAGCATTTT
d_call: NA
v_call: TRBV11-2
j_call: TRBJ1-5
clone_size: few

cdr3_aa: CASSGEPGLSSYNEQFF
cdr3_nt: TGTGCCAGCAGCGGGGAACCGGGACTTAGCTCCTACAATGAGCAGTTCTTC
d_call: NA
v_call: TRBV2
j_call: TRBJ2-1
clone_size: NA

cdr3_aa: CASSLAGRPGGVNEQYF
cdr3_nt: TGTGCCAGCAGCCTCGCGGGTCGCCCGGGAGGAGTCAACGAGCAGTACTTC
d_call: TRBD2
v_call: TRBV7-2
j_call: TRBJ2-7
clone_size: NA

cdr3_aa: CASSPRLAGVNEQYF
cdr3_nt: TGTGCCAGCAGCCCTAGACTAGCGGGGGTAAACGAGCAGTACTTC
d_call: TRBD2
v_call: TRBV5-6
j_call: TRBJ2-7
clone_size: NA

cdr3_aa: CASSQASGGHETQYF
cdr3_nt: TGTGCCAGCAGCCAAGCCTCGGGGGGGCATGAGACCCAGTACTTC
d_call: TRBD2
v_call: TRBV14
j_call: TRBJ2-5
clone_size: NA

cdr3_aa: CSVEDNFSLVGTEAFF
cdr3_nt: TGCAGCGTTGAAGATAACTTTTCATTGGTTGGCACTGAAGCTTTCTTT
d_call: NA
v_call: TRBV29-1
j_call: TRBJ1-1
clone_size: NA

cdr3_aa: CASSLAGEGQETQYF
cdr3_nt: TGCGCCAGCAGCTTGGCCGGGGAGGGACAAGAGACCCAGTACTTC
d_call: TRBD2
v_call: TRBV5-1
j_call: TRBJ2-5
clone_size: NA

cdr3_aa: CASSPWMGLAASYEQYF
cdr3_nt: TGTGCCAGCTCACCATGGATGGGACTAGCGGCTTCCTACGAGCAGTACTTC
d_call: TRBD2
v_call: TRBV18
j_call: TRBJ2-7
clone_size: NA

cdr3_aa: CASARGREDIQYF
cdr3_nt: TGTGCCAGCGCTAGGGGCAGGGAGGACATTCAGTACTTC
d_call: NA
v_call: TRBV6-5
j_call: TRBJ2-4
clone_size: NA

cdr3_aa: CASIGPKPISEQYF
cdr3_nt: TGTGCCAGCATCGGACCCAAACCTATTTCCGAGCAGTACTTC
d_call: NA
v_call: TRBV7-9
j_call: TRBJ2-7
clone_size: NA

cdr3_aa: CASSYSTTDRGYGYTF
cdr3_nt: TGTGCCAGCAGTTACTCGACAACGGACAGGGGCTATGGCTACACCTTC
d_call: TRBD1
v_call: TRBV6-6
j_call: TRBJ1-2
clone_size: NA

cdr3_aa: CASRPSDREYGYTF
cdr3_nt: TGTGCCAGTAGACCCTCGGACAGGGAGTATGGCTACACCTTC
d_call: TRBD1
v_call: TRBV19
j_call: TRBJ1-2
clone_size: NA

cdr3_aa: CASSLRTAGNTIYF
cdr3_nt: TGCGCCAGCAGCCTCAGGACAGCTGGAAACACCATATATTTT
d_call: NA
v_call: TRBV4-1
j_call: TRBJ1-3
clone_size: once

cdr3_aa: CASRRDSTSSEQYF
cdr3_nt: TGCGCCAGCAGAAGGGACTCTACTTCGAGCGAGCAGTACTTC
d_call: NA
v_call: TRBV5-1
j_call: TRBJ2-7
clone_size: NA

cdr3_aa: CASSGIQGTTEAFF
cdr3_nt: TGCGCCAGCAGCGGAATACAGGGGACCACTGAAGCTTTCTTT
d_call: TRBD1
v_call: TRBV5-1
j_call: TRBJ1-1
clone_size: NA

cdr3_aa: CASSLSQGSYEQYF
cdr3_nt: TGTGCCAGCAGCTTATCGCAGGGTTCCTACGAGCAGTACTTC
d_call: NA
v_call: TRBV7-9
j_call: TRBJ2-7
clone_size: NA

cdr3_aa: CASSLDRLSADTQYF
cdr3_nt: TGCGCCAGCAGCTTGGACAGGCTGAGTGCAGATACGCAGTATTTT
d_call: NA
v_call: TRBV5-1
j_call: TRBJ2-3
clone_size: few

cdr3_aa: CASSSGVGEKLFF
cdr3_nt: TGTGCCAGCTCAAGTGGAGTGGGGGAAAAACTGTTTTTT
d_call: NA
v_call: TRBV18
j_call: TRBJ1-4
clone_size: NA

cdr3_aa: CASSVNPLVASTDTQYF
cdr3_nt: TGTGCCAGCAGCGTAAATCCTCTAGTCGCCAGCACAGATACGCAGTATTTT
d_call: NA
v_call: TRBV9
j_call: TRBJ2-3
clone_size: NA

cdr3_aa: CASSPRGASYNEQFF
cdr3_nt: TGTGCCAGCAGCCCCAGGGGGGCCTCCTACAATGAGCAGTTCTTC
d_call: NA
v_call: TRBV2
j_call: TRBJ2-1
clone_size: NA

cdr3_aa: CASTRIRDRPIYGYTF
cdr3_nt: TGTGCCAGCACCCGAATACGGGACAGGCCAATCTATGGCTACACCTTC
d_call: TRBD1
v_call: TRBV28
j_call: TRBJ1-2
clone_size: NA

cdr3_aa: CASGLQTSADTQYF
cdr3_nt: TGTGCTAGTGGTTTGCAGACTAGTGCAGATACGCAGTATTTT
d_call: NA
v_call: TRBV12-5
j_call: TRBJ2-3
clone_size: NA

cdr3_aa: CASSLGGTGGGVDTGELFF
cdr3_nt: TGTGCCAGCAGTTTAGGTGGGACAGGGGGCGGTGTCGACACCGGGGAGCTGTTTTTT
d_call: TRBD1
v_call: TRBV27
j_call: TRBJ2-2
clone_size: NA

cdr3_aa: CASSLAKGEAPYEQYF
cdr3_nt: TGTGCCAGCAGCTTGGCCAAGGGGGAGGCCCCCTACGAGCAGTACTTC
d_call: NA
v_call: TRBV5-4
j_call: TRBJ2-7
clone_size: NA

cdr3_aa: CASSLGQTTTNEKLFF
cdr3_nt: TGTGCCAGCAGCTTAGGACAGACAACAACTAATGAAAAACTGTTTTTT
d_call: NA
v_call: TRBV11-2
j_call: TRBJ1-4
clone_size: NA

cdr3_aa: CASSSLGQDGRYNSPLHF
cdr3_nt: TGTGCCAGCTCATCTCTAGGGCAGGACGGAAGATATAATTCACCCCTCCACTTT
d_call: NA
v_call: TRBV18
j_call: TRBJ1-6
clone_size: NA

cdr3_aa: CASSFGTGTNYGYTF
cdr3_nt: TGTGCCAGCAGCTTTGGGACAGGGACTAACTATGGCTACACCTTC
d_call: TRBD1
v_call: TRBV5-6
j_call: TRBJ1-2
clone_size: NA

cdr3_aa: CSAGTSYEQYF
cdr3_nt: TGCAGTGCTGGGACTAGCTACGAGCAGTACTTC
d_call: TRBD2
v_call: TRBV20-1
j_call: TRBJ2-7
clone_size: NA

cdr3_aa: CASSQDRDGINQPQHF
cdr3_nt: TGCGCCAGCAGCCAGGATAGGGACGGCATCAATCAGCCCCAGCATTTT
d_call: NA
v_call: TRBV4-1
j_call: TRBJ1-5
clone_size: NA

cdr3_aa: CAWRTSQTQYF
cdr3_nt: TGTGCCTGGAGGACTAGCCAAACGCAGTATTTT
d_call: TRBD2
v_call: TRBV30
j_call: TRBJ2-3
clone_size: NA

cdr3_aa: CASSLSGTGEAEQYF
cdr3_nt: TGTGCCAGCAGTTTATCCGGGACAGGGGAAGCCGAGCAGTACTTC
d_call: TRBD1
v_call: TRBV28
j_call: TRBJ2-7
clone_size: once

cdr3_aa: CAISESGTSGSKPYF
cdr3_nt: TGTGCCATCAGTGAGTCGGGGACTAGCGGGAGTAAGCCGTACTTC
d_call: TRBD2
v_call: TRBV10-3
j_call: TRBJ2-7
clone_size: NA

cdr3_aa: CASRLPGTVSGDTQYF
cdr3_nt: TGTGCCAGCAGACTTCCCGGGACAGTGAGCGGAGATACGCAGTATTTT
d_call: TRBD1
v_call: TRBV5-4
j_call: TRBJ2-3
clone_size: once

cdr3_aa: CASSLGTGGWNEQFF
cdr3_nt: TGTGCCAGCAGCTTAGGGACAGGGGGCTGGAATGAGCAGTTCTTC
d_call: TRBD1
v_call: TRBV9
j_call: TRBJ2-1
clone_size: NA

cdr3_aa: CAIGQGNNEKLFF
cdr3_nt: TGTGCCATCGGACAGGGAAACAATGAAAAACTGTTTTTT
d_call: TRBD1
v_call: TRBV6-6
j_call: TRBJ1-4
clone_size: NA

cdr3_aa: CSAWDFPEQFF
cdr3_nt: TGCAGTGCTTGGGACTTCCCGGAGCAGTTCTTC
d_call: NA
v_call: TRBV20-1
j_call: TRBJ2-1
clone_size: NA

cdr3_aa: CASSVQDRGQETQYF
cdr3_nt: TGTGCCAGCAGTGTCCAAGACAGGGGGCAAGAGACCCAGTACTTC
d_call: TRBD1
v_call: TRBV6-4
j_call: TRBJ2-5
clone_size: NA

cdr3_aa: CASSFGNQETQYF
cdr3_nt: TGCGCCAGCAGCTTTGGAAACCAAGAGACCCAGTACTTC
d_call: NA
v_call: TRBV5-1
j_call: TRBJ2-5
clone_size: NA

cdr3_aa: CASSLFGRGASYEQYF
cdr3_nt: TGTGCCAGCAGCTTGTTTGGCAGGGGGGCCTCCTACGAGCAGTACTTC
d_call: NA
v_call: TRBV5-4
j_call: TRBJ2-7
clone_size: once

cdr3_aa: CSVMFHTGELFF
cdr3_nt: TGCAGCGTTATGTTCCACACCGGGGAGCTGTTTTTT
d_call: NA
v_call: TRBV29-1
j_call: TRBJ2-2
clone_size: few

cdr3_aa: CASRGQNRETQYF
cdr3_nt: TGTGCCAGTAGAGGACAGAATCGGGAGACCCAGTACTTC
d_call: NA
v_call: TRBV19
j_call: TRBJ2-5
clone_size: NA

cdr3_aa: CASSLEGGQGGEKLFF
cdr3_nt: TGCGCCAGCAGCTTGGAAGGCGGACAGGGGGGTGAAAAACTGTTTTTT
d_call: TRBD1
v_call: TRBV5-1
j_call: TRBJ1-4
clone_size: NA

cdr3_aa: CASSSDRGRTYEQYF
cdr3_nt: TGTGCCAGCAGCTCGGACAGGGGGCGTACCTACGAGCAGTACTTC
d_call: TRBD1
v_call: TRBV7-2
j_call: TRBJ2-7
clone_size: NA

cdr3_aa: CASSFWEQETQYF
cdr3_nt: TGCGCCAGCAGCTTCTGGGAGCAAGAGACCCAGTACTTC
d_call: NA
v_call: TRBV5-1
j_call: TRBJ2-5
clone_size: NA

cdr3_aa: CASSHLSKSRGMNTEAFF
cdr3_nt: TGCGCCAGCAGTCACCTGAGTAAATCAAGGGGGATGAACACTGAAGCTTTCTTT
d_call: NA
v_call: TRBV23-1
j_call: TRBJ1-1
clone_size: NA

cdr3_aa: CASSFSQFRFYEQFF
cdr3_nt: TGTGCCAGCAGCTTTAGCCAGTTCCGCTTCTATGAGCAGTTCTTC
d_call: NA
v_call: TRBV5-6
j_call: TRBJ2-1
clone_size: NA

cdr3_aa: CAWRGAGASGYTF
cdr3_nt: TGTGCCTGGAGAGGCGCAGGGGCGAGTGGCTACACCTTC
d_call: NA
v_call: TRBV30
j_call: TRBJ1-2
clone_size: NA